This entry is about one T cell receptor beta chain. The entry originates in a study of blood T cell repertoires in COVID-19. Turning to the study itself: Some COVID-19 samples were acute and others convalescent; all came from the United States, Italy and Spain. T cells, B-cell-depleted T cells, or PBMCs supplied cDNA or gDNA.

The protocol was immunoSEQ multiplex PCR, while the TCRdb copy is restricted to in-frame clones and leaves out a portion. The table lists 35,000 or so clones, 90% of them singletons. The sample comprised peripheral blood. The receptor comes from a human donor in a cohort sampled during active COVID-19.

The CDR3 spells CASSWNGRAGYEQYF. The CDR3 DNA sequence: TGTGCCAGCAGCTGGAACGGGAGGGCGGGCTACGAGCAGTACTTC. The genes are TRBV11-2 and TRBJ2-7; 8 positions match TRBD2. The junction had 8 bases not matched to a gene; V was cut back by 4 bases and J by 3 bases. CDR3 length: 15 amino acids. The germline gives CDR1 SGHAT, CDR2 FQNNGV.